This T cell receptor (beta chain) derives from a study of blood T cell repertoires in COVID-19. Study-wide background: COVID-19 samples, acute and convalescent, were from the United States, Italy and Spain. PBMCs, B-cell-depleted T cells, or T cells were the source of the cDNA or gDNA that made up the material.

Trimming cost V 0 bases and J 0 bases, with 12 bases left between them. The CDR3 runs 17 residues. CDR1 is SGDLS, CDR2 YYNGEE, per germline. Source study methods: Estimates of nucleated cell counts were drawn from the amplification of reference gene primers. Libraries were prepared by immunoSEQ multiplex PCR; TCRdb keeps only in-frame clonotypes and omits some of them. D and trimming were read from the DNA, whereas the V and J calls and clone size are those reported in that table. Of approximately 260,000 clones listed, 80% to 90% are singletons. This chain links TRBV9 with TRBJ2-2; TRBD2 might be the D (5 bases). The specimen was peripheral blood. The sequence was obtained from a woman aged 40-49 years who had recovered from COVID-19. The CDR3 spells CASSVARSGTNTGELFF. Here the CDR3 DNA reads TGTGCCAGCAGCGTAGCTCGTTCCGGGACGAACACCGGGGAGCTGTTTTTT.